These 16 T cell receptor beta chains were sequenced from one sample in a study of identical twins' blood T cells. One entry per CDR3 protein results from TCRdb running MiXCR on the 5' RACE reads. The sample yields around 380,000 distinct CDR3 sequences, roughly 31% seen once. Material: PBMCs. The receptors originated from a woman aged 18-50 years in good health.

The gene calls are TRBV2 and TRBJ1-1; D gene ambiguous. V gave up 8 bases and J gave up 5 bases, with 9 bases separating them. This CDR3 is built from 11 residues. CDR1 and CDR2 from the germline V gene are SNHLY and FYNNEI. The CDR3 is CASQGGTEAFF. CDR3 bases: TGTGCCAGCCAAGGAGGGACTGAAGCTTTCTTT.

This chain links TRBV20-1 with TRBJ1-4, with TRBD1 identical over 7 bases. Germline V gives CDR1 DFQATT, CDR2 SNEGSKA (reference sequence). The CDR3 is 15 amino acids. After removal of 3 bases from V and 5 bases from J, the junction contained 9 bases not matched to a gene. The CDR3 nucleotides read TGCAGTGCTAGGGGAAGACAGGGTACGAATGAAAAACTGTTTTTT. Translated, it gives CSARGRQGTNEKLFF.

The chain employs TRBV7-2 and TRBJ1-3; 7 nucleotides align to TRBD1. CDR3 size: 15 residues. V lost 7 bases, J lost 1 base, and 7 bases stayed unmatched. Germline V gene data show CDR1 as SGHTA and CDR2 as FQGNSA. The chain's CDR3 is CASTKTGISGNTIYF. The CDR3 DNA follows: TGTGCCAGCACCAAGACAGGGATTTCTGGAAACACCATATATTTT.

This clonotype turned up a few times. The chain couples TRBV19 to TRBJ2-1, with 7 bases matching TRBD2. Germline V gene data show CDR1 as LNHDA and CDR2 as SQIVND (reference sequence). The CDR3 is 13 residues long. The ends lost 3 bases at V and 8 bases at J; junction bases unmatched: 4. CDR3 region: CASSIVSGHEQFF. The CDR3 DNA follows: TGTGCCAGTAGTATTGTTAGCGGGCATGAGCAGTTCTTC.

The chain employs TRBV14 and TRBJ1-2, with D perhaps matching TRBD1 (5 bases). From germline, CDR1 is SGHDN and CDR2 FVKESK. V gave up 4 bases and J gave up 7 bases, with 13 bases separating them. CDR3 length equals 13 residues. This CDR3 reads CASSLNRRGGYTF. CDR3 bases: TGTGCCAGCAGCCTTAACAGGCGAGGTGGCTACACCTTC.

This clonotype was seen a few times. This chain uses TRBV2 with TRBJ1-5; maybe TRBD1 (5 bases). The V gene lost 6 bases and the J gene lost 1 base, with 10 bases spanning the gap. Per germline, CDR1 SNHLY and CDR2 FYNNEI. The CDR3 sequence is 14 residues long. CDR3 nucleotide sequence: TGTGCCAGCAGCAGGACAACCAGCAATCAGCCCCAGCATTTT. Encoded protein: CASSRTTSNQPQHF.

J is TRBJ1-5 and V is TRBV12-3 or TRBV12-4; unclear D gene. Trimming pared 3 bases from V and 4 bases from J, leaving 7 bases between. This CDR3 has 13 residues. The CDR3: CASSFLQNQPQHF. DNA of the CDR3: TGTGCCAGCAGTTTCCTGCAGAATCAGCCCCAGCATTTT.

This clonotype was picked up a small number of times. The chain employs TRBV13 and TRBJ1-4; D is ambiguous. This CDR3 spans 15 amino acids. The germline CDR1 and CDR2 sequences are PRHDT and FYEKMQ (reference sequence). V gave up 5 bases and J gave up 6 bases, with 16 bases separating them. The CDR3 is CASSRWSSADEKLFF. CDR3 sequence (DNA): TGTGCCAGCAGCCGGTGGTCCTCGGCGGATGAAAAACTGTTTTTT. The full variable domain, its missing parts supplied by reference TRBV13 and TRBJ1-4, is AAGVIQSPRHLIKEKRETATLKCYPIPRHDTVYWYQQGPGQDPQFLISFYEKMQSDKGSIPDRFSAQQFSDYHSELNMSSLELGDSALYFCASSRWSSADEKLFFGSGTQLSVL.

This clonotype was detected a few times. V and J are TRBV4-1 and TRBJ1-6, with 8 bases identical to TRBD1. Trimming removed 3 bases from V and 7 bases from J; junction bases left unmatched: 8. Germline lookup yields CDR1 MGHRA and CDR2 YSYEKL. This CDR3 comprises 16 residues. The CDR3 loop reads CASSQAGQGGNSPLHF. CDR3 coding DNA: TGCGCCAGCAGCCAGGCAGGACAGGGTGGGAATTCACCCCTCCACTTT.

The genes are TRBV19 and TRBJ1-1; weak D call: TRBD1 (6 bases). Germline values: CDR1 LNHDA, CDR2 SQIVND (reference sequence). The V gene lost 6 bases and the J gene lost 3 bases, with 14 bases spanning the gap. CDR3 length: 14 residues. The DNA of the CDR3 is TGTGCCAGTAGGGCCCCGGACAGACACACTGAAGCTTTCTTT. Residues: CASRAPDRHTEAFF. The variable domain in full, with the rest retrieved from reference TRBV19 and TRBJ1-1, is DGGITQSPKYLFRKEGQNVTLSCEQNLNHDAMYWYRQDPGQGLRLIYYSQIVNDFQKGDIAEGYSVSREKKESFPLTVTSAQKNPTAFYLCASRAPDRHTEAFFGQGTRLTVV.

With respect to this clonotype: A junction boundary mismatches the germline segment, possibly from a read error. The genes are TRBV11-2 and TRBJ2-3, with TRBD2 as a possible D gene (6 bases). Germline CDR1 is SGHAT and CDR2 is FQNNGV. This CDR3 is 16 amino acids long. The CDR3 here is CAGSPYSGFNTDTQYF. CDR3 DNA: TGTGCCGGCAGCCCCTATAGCGGATTTAACACAGATACGCAGTATTTT.

This clonotype occurred many times. V usage is TRBV27 and J usage is TRBJ2-1, with 8 bases that match TRBD1. V lost 6 bases, J lost 0 bases, and 1 base stayed unmatched. The germline V gene encodes CDR1 MNHEY and CDR2 SMNVEV (reference sequence). The CDR3 consists of 14 residues. The CDR3 nucleotides read TGTGCCAGCAGGGGGACAGGCTCCTACAATGAGCAGTTCTTC. Translating it yields CASRGTGSYNEQFF.

This clonotype was seen more than once but under ten times. Germline and junction disagree at one end, which may indicate a read error. J is TRBJ1-1 and V is TRBV20-1; D is undetermined. There are 13 residues in the CDR3. CDR1 is DFQATT, CDR2 SNEGSKA, per germline (reference sequence). Written as DNA, the CDR3 is TGCAGTGCCAGAGGGAATGGGAACACTGAAGCTTTCTTT. It is translated as CSARGNGNTEAFF.

A few counts support this clonotype. J is TRBJ1-1 and V is TRBV11-3; D possibly corresponds to TRBD1 (6 bases). Per germline, CDR1 SGHNT and CDR2 YENEEA. This CDR3 spans 13 amino acids. The V end was cut by 4 bases, the J end by 8 bases, with 14 bases between. The CDR3 nucleotides read TGTGCCAGCAGCTGGCGGGGGGCTACGGAAGCTTTCTTT. This sequence encodes CASSWRGATEAFF.

This clonotype came up a few times. DNA for the CDR3: TGTGCCAGCAGCCCCTCAGCGGGTGAAAAACTGTTTTTT. This gives the protein CASSPSAGEKLFF. This sequence joins TRBV7-9 and TRBJ1-4; D uncertain. CDR3 size: 13 residues. V was trimmed by 5 bases and J by 7 bases, leaving 11 bases between them. Germline CDR1 is SEHNR and CDR2 is FQNEAQ (reference sequence).

A word on this clonotype: This may stem from a read error, because a much larger clone lies one nucleotide away. Lacking the conserved final phenylalanine or tryptophan, this CDR3 likely reflects a read error. The rearrangement uses TRBV7-3 and TRBJ1-1; D call uncertain. Germline assignment: CDR1 SGHTA and CDR2 FQGTGA. V shed 3 bases and J shed 0 bases, with 8 bases lying between them. The CDR3 length is 14 residues. CDR3 region: CASSFQSLNTEAFV. The DNA for the CDR3 is TGTGCCAGCAGCTTCCAATCCTTGAACACTGAAGCTTTCGTT.